What follows are 14 T cell receptor beta chains derived from one specimen sequenced in a study of T cell responses to AZD1222 COVID-19 vaccine. The method was immunoSEQ multiplex PCR; TCRdb's version includes in-frame clones alone and lacks a portion of them. The sample consists of tens of thousands of clones, less than 90% of them appearing once. The sample was peripheral blood, taken on day 0 of AZD1222 vaccination. The receptors derive from an adult in good health.

This clone was counted a few times. The chain couples TRBV11-2 to TRBJ1-3; D perhaps matches TRBD1 (6 bases). This CDR3 has 15 residues. V dropped 6 bases and J dropped 2 bases, with 14 bases sitting between them. The germline V gene has CDR1 SGHAT and CDR2 FQNNGV. CDR3: CASRHRDTPGNTIYF. The CDR3 DNA is TGTGCCAGCAGGCACCGGGACACTCCTGGAAACACCATATATTTT.

The chain recombines TRBV7-9 with TRBJ1-2; perhaps TRBD1 as D (6 bases). This CDR3 contains 13 residues. Germline CDR1 and CDR2: SEHNR and FQNEAQ (reference sequence). The V and J ends lost 5 bases and 8 bases respectively, with 15 bases between them. Here the CDR3 reads CASSLQGSPGYTF. CDR3 in DNA: TGTGCCAGCAGCCTCCAGGGGTCACCCGGCTACACCTTC.

Points on this clone: Other DNA sequences of this sample code for an identical CDR3. This sequence joins TRBV5-4 and TRBJ1-1; no definite D call. Trimming removed 2 bases at V and 1 base at J, with 6 bases between. Germline V gives CDR1 SGHNT, CDR2 YYREEE (reference sequence). This CDR3 spans 13 amino acids. CDR3 coding DNA: TGTGCCAGCAGCTTAAAGAGGAACACTGAAGCTTTCTTT. Translation: CASSLKRNTEAFF.

The chain uses TRBV9 and TRBJ1-6, with a weak D call TRBD1 (5 bases). V gave up 4 bases and J gave up 8 bases, with 19 bases separating them. Per the germline V gene, CDR1 is SGDLS and CDR2 is YYNGEE. CDR3 length equals 16 residues. CDR3 in DNA: TGTGCCAGCAGCCACGGATACAGGACGGGAGATTCACCCCTCCACTTT. Translating gives CASSHGYRTGDSPLHF.

This chain joins TRBV3-1 (or the pseudogene TRBV3-2) and TRBJ2-1; 7 bases map to TRBD2. The CDR3 is made up of 16 amino acids. Germline values: CDR1 LGHDT, CDR2 YNNKEL (reference sequence). V shed 0 bases, J shed 7 bases, and the junction held 9 bases outside the gene matches. CDR3 protein: CASSQDPTSVGNEQFF. DNA of the CDR3: TGTGCCAGCAGCCAAGACCCCACTAGCGTCGGGAATGAGCAGTTCTTC.

V usage is TRBV13 and J usage is TRBJ1-6, with TRBD1 identical over 7 bases. Germline assignment: CDR1 PRHDT and CDR2 FYEKMQ (reference sequence). The CDR3 sequence is 17 residues long. V was pared by 2 bases and J by 1 base, with 5 bases of the junction left unmatched. In nucleotides, the CDR3 is TGTGCCAGCAGCTTAATCAGGGGGGCGTCCTATAATTCACCCCTCCACTTT. Encoded protein: CASSLIRGASYNSPLHF.

This clone was seen a few times. The J gene is TRBJ1-5, the V gene TRBV5-5; tentative D call: TRBD1 (6 bases). The CDR3 runs 14 residues. V shed 6 bases and J shed 1 base, with 11 bases lying between them. Germline assignment: CDR1 SGHKS and CDR2 YYEKEE (reference sequence). The CDR3 region has the DNA TGTGCCAGCAAGACAGGCGTAAGCAATCAGCCCCAGCATTTT. Protein sequence: CASKTGVSNQPQHF.

The chain employs TRBV6-5 and TRBJ1-5, with D maybe TRBD1 (5 bases). There are 14 residues in the CDR3. V lost 1 base and J lost 5, with 9 bases in between. Germline V lookup: CDR1 MNHEY, CDR2 SVGAGI. The CDR3 DNA reads as TGTGCCAGCAGTTACTTGGGGGTGGATCAGCCCCAGCATTTT. Translation: CASSYLGVDQPQHF.

This clone was counted once. The chain is built from TRBV5-1 and TRBJ2-7; D gene unclear. Germline CDR1 and CDR2: SGHRS and YFSETQ. With 0 bases removed from V and 1 base from J, the gap between germline ends came to 8 bases. The CDR3 runs to 14 residues. The CDR3 coding sequence is TGCGCCAGCAGCTTGGACTCAAGTTCCTACGAGCAGTACTTC. This sequence encodes CASSLDSSSYEQYF.

The CDR3 spells CASSAGEGGAYEQYF. CDR3 nucleotides: TGTGCCAGCAGCGCGGGGGAAGGGGGAGCCTACGAGCAGTACTTC. This chain connects TRBV9 to TRBJ2-7, with D possibly called TRBD1 or TRBD2 (6 bases each). The V and J ends lost 3 bases and 2 bases respectively, with 15 bases between them. Germline V lookup: CDR1 SGDLS, CDR2 YYNGEE. The CDR3 is 15 residues long.

The V call is TRBV18, the J call TRBJ1-2; tentatively, D is TRBD1 (5 bases). V was cut by 5 bases and J by 3 bases, with 13 bases left in between. CDR3 size: 14 residues. From germline, CDR1 is KGHSH and CDR2 LQKENI. The CDR3 nucleotides read TGTGCCAGCTCAGTGGCCGGGACCTACTATGGCTACACCTTC. This codes for CASSVAGTYYGYTF.

The chain couples TRBV6-1 to TRBJ1-5; D is uncertain. Trimming left V 3 bases short and J 3 bases short, with 6 bases between. The germline gives CDR1 MNHNS, CDR2 SASEGT. This CDR3 has 13 residues. In DNA, the CDR3 is TGTGCCAGCAGTGAGGTCCACAATCAGCCCCAGCATTTT. It translates to CASSEVHNQPQHF.

The chain is built from TRBV19 and TRBJ1-1, with 9 bases lining up with TRBD1. Germline V lookup: CDR1 LNHDA, CDR2 SQIVND (reference sequence). V gave up 5 bases and J gave up 0 bases; unmatched junction bases: 4. The CDR3 has 15 amino acids. In DNA, the CDR3 is TGTGCCAGTAGTCCGACAGGGGGGATGAACACTGAAGCTTTCTTT. This sequence encodes CASSPTGGMNTEAFF. Drawing the rest from reference TRBV19 and TRBJ1-1, the complete variable domain is DGGITQSPKYLFRKEGQNVTLSCEQNLNHDAMYWYRQDPGQGLRLIYYSQIVNDFQKGDIAEGYSVSREKKESFPLTVTSAQKNPTAFYLCASSPTGGMNTEAFFGQGTRLTVV.

The CDR3, as DNA: TGTGCCAGCAGTTACGCGCCAGCCAGGGGCACTGAAGCTTTCTTT. Protein: CASSYAPARGTEAFF. This chain joins TRBV6-2 or TRBV6-3 and TRBJ1-1, with D possibly being TRBD1 (6 bases). CDR3 length equals 15 residues. Germline V gene sequence: CDR1 MNHEY, CDR2 SVGEGT. Trimming took off 2 bases at V and 4 bases at J, with 14 bases between the two ends.